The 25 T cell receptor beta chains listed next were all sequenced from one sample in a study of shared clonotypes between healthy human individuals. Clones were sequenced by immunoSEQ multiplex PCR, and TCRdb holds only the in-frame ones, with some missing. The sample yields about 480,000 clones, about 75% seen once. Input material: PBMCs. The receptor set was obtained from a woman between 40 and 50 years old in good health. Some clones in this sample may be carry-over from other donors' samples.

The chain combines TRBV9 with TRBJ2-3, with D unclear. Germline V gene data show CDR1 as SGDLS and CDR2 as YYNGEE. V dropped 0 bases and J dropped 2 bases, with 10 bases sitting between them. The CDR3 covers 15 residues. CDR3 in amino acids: CASSVALVPTDTQYF. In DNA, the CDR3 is TGTGCCAGCAGCGTAGCCCTAGTTCCCACAGATACGCAGTATTTT.

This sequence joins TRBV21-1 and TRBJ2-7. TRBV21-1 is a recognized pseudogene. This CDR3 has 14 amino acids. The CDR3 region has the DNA TGTGCCAGCAGCAAAGTCGGCAGTTGCTACGAGCAGTACTTC. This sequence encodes CASSKVGSCYEQYF.

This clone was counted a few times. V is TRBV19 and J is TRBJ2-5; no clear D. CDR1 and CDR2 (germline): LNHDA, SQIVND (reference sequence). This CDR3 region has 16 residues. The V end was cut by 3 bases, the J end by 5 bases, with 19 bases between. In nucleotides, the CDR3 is TGTGCCAGTAGTATCAGGCACACCACTCTTGGGGAGACCCAGTACTTC. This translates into CASSIRHTTLGETQYF. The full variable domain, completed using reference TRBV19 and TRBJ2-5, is DGGITQSPKYLFRKEGQNVTLSCEQNLNHDAMYWYRQDPGQGLRLIYYSQIVNDFQKGDIAEGYSVSREKKESFPLTVTSAQKNPTAFYLCASSIRHTTLGETQYFGPGTRLLVL.

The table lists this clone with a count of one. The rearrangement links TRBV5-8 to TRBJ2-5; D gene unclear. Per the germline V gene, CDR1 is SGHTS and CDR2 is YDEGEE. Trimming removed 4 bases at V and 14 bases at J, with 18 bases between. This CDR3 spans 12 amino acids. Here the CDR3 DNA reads TGTGCCAGCAGCCCACGGTCGTCGGGTCCCTACTTC. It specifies CASSPRSSGPYF.

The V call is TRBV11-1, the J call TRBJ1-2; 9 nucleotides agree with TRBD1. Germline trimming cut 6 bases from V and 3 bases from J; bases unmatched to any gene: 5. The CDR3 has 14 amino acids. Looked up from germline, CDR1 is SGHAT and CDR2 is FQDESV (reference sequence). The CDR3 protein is CASRYRGPDYGYTF. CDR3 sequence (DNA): TGTGCCAGCAGATACAGGGGGCCGGACTATGGCTACACCTTC.

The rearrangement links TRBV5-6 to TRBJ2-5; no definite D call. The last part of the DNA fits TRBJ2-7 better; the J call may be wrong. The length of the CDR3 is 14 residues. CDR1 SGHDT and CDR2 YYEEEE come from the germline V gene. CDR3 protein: CASSLPGSSYEQYF. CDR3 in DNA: TGTGCCAGCAGCTTGCCCGGAAGCTCCTACGAGCAGTACTTC.

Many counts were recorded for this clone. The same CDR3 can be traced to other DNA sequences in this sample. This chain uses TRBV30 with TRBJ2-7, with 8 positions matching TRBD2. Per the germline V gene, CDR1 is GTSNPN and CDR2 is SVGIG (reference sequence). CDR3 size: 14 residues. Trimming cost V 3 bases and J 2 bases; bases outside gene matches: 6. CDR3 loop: CAWRRGVSTYEQYF. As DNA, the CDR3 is TGTGCCTGGAGGCGGGGGGTAAGCACCTACGAGCAGTACTTC.

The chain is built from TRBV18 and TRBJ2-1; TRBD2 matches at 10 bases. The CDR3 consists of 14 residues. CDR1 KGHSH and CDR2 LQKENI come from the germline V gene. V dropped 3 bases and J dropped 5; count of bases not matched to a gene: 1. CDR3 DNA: TGTGCCAGCTCACCTGGGACTAGCGACAATGAGCAGTTCTTC. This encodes CASSPGTSDNEQFF.

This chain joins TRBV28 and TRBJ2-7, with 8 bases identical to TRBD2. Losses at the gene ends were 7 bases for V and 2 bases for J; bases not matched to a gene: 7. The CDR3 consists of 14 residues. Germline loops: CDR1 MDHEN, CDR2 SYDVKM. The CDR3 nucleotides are TGTGCCAGCAAATCTAGCGGGCCTACCTACGAGCAGTACTTC. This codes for CASKSSGPTYEQYF.

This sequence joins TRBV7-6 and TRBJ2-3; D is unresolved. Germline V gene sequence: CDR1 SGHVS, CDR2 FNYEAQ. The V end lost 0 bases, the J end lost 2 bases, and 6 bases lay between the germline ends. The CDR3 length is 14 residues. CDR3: CASSLAAYTDTQYF. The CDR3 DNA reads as TGTGCCAGCAGCTTAGCGGCATACACAGATACGCAGTATTTT.

The CDR3 region is CASSPPQTQYF. The CDR3 DNA reads as TGTGCCAGCAGCCCCCCCCAGACCCAGTACTTC. The rearrangement joins TRBV27 to TRBJ2-5; D call uncertain. The germline V gene encodes CDR1 MNHEY and CDR2 SMNVEV (reference sequence). The CDR3 has 11 residues. V lost 6 bases, J lost 6 bases, and 8 bases lay in between.

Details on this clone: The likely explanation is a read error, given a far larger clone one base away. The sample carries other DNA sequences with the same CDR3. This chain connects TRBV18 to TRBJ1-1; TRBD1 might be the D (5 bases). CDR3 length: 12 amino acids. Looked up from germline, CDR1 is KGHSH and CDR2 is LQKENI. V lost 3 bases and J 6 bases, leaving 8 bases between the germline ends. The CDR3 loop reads CASSPQGAEAFF. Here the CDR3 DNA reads TGTGCCAGCTCACCGCAGGGTGCTGAAGCTTTCTTT.

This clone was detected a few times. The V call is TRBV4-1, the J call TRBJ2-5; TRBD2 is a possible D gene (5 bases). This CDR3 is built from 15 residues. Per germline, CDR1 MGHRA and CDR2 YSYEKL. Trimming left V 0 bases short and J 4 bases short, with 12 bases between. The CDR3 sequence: CASSQDPGWGETQYF. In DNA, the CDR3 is TGCGCCAGCAGCCAAGATCCGGGGTGGGGAGAGACCCAGTACTTC.

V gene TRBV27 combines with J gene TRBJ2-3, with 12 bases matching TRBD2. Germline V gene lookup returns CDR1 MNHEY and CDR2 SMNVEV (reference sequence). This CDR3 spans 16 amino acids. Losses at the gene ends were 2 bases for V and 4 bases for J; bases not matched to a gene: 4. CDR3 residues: CASSLLLAGGPDTQYF. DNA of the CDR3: TGTGCCAGCAGTTTACTCCTAGCGGGAGGGCCAGATACGCAGTATTTT.

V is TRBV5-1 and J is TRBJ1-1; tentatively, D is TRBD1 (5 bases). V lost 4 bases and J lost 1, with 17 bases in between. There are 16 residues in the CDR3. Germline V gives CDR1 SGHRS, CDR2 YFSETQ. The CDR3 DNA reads TGCGCCAGCAGCCCCGGCGATGGCGGGGCGAACACTGAAGCTTTCTTT. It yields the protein CASSPGDGGANTEAFF.

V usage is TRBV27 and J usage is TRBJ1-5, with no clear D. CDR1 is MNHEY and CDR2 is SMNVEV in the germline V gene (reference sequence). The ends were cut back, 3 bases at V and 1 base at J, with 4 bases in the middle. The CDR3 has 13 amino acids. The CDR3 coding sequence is TGTGCCAGCAGTTTCAGCAGCAATCAGCCCCAGCATTTT. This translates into CASSFSSNQPQHF.

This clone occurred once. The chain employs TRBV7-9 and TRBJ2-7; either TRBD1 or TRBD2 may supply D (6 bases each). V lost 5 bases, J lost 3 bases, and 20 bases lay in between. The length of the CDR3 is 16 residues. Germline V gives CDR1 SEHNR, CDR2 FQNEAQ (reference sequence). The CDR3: CASSIVGGHSNYEQYF. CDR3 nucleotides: TGTGCCAGCAGCATCGTCGGGGGACATTCAAACTACGAGCAGTACTTC.

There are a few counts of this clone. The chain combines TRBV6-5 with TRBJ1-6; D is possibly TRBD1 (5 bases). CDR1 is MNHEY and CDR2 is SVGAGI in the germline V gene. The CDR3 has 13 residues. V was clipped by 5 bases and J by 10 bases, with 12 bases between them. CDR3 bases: TGTGCCAGCAGTCGACAGCGGGGGTCACCCCTCCACTTT. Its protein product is CASSRQRGSPLHF.

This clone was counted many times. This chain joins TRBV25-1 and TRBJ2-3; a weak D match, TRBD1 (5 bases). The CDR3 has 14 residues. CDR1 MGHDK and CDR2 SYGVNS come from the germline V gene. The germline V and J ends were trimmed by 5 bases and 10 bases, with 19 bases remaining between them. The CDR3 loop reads CASSSTAPTEPQYF. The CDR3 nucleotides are TGTGCCAGCAGTTCGACAGCCCCCACCGAGCCGCAGTATTTT. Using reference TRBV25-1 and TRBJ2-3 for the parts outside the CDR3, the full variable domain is EADIYQTPRYLVIGTGKKITLECSQTMGHDKMYWYQQDPGMELHLIHYSYGVNSTEKGDLSSESTVSRIRTEHFPLTLESARPSHTSQYLCASSSTAPTEPQYFGPGTRLTVL.

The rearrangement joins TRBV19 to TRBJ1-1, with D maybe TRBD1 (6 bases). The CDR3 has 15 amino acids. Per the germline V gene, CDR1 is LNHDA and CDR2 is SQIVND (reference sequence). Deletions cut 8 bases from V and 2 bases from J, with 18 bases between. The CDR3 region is CASDDRAGANTEAFF. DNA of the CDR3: TGTGCCAGTGACGACCGTGCGGGGGCAAACACTGAAGCTTTCTTT.

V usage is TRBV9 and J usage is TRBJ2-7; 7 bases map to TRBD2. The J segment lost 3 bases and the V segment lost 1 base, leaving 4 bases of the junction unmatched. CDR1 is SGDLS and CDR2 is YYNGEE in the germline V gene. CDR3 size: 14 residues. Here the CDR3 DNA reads TGTGCCAGCAGCGTAACCTCGGGGGGCTACGAGCAGTACTTC. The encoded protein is CASSVTSGGYEQYF. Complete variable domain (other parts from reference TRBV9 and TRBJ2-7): DSGVTQTPKHLITATGQRVTLRCSPRSGDLSVYWYQQSLDQGLQFLIQYYNGEERAKGNILERFSAQQFPDLHSELNLSSLELGDSALYFCASSVTSGGYEQYFGPGTRLTVT.

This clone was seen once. CDR3 DNA: TGTGCCAGCAGTTTAGCCCTAGCGACCTACGAGCAGTACTTC. As protein: CASSLALATYEQYF. The V gene is TRBV28, the J gene TRBJ2-7; maybe TRBD2 (6 bases). In germline, CDR1 is MDHEN, CDR2 SYDVKM. CDR3 length equals 14 residues. With 2 bases removed from V and 2 bases from J, the gap between germline ends came to 10 bases.

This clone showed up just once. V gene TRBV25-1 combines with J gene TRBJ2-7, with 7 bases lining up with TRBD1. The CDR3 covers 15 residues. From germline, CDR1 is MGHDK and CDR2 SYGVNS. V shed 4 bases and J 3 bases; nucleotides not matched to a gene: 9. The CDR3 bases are TGTGCCAGCAGTGCGCAACAGGGGCTCGGCTACGAGCAGTACTTC. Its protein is CASSAQQGLGYEQYF.

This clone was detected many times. The CDR3 is CASSLPGLSTGELFF. DNA for the CDR3: TGTGCCAGCAGTTTACCGGGACTATCAACCGGGGAGCTGTTTTTT. The V and J genes are TRBV6-6 and TRBJ2-2, with 7 bases that match TRBD2. The V and J ends lost 4 bases and 5 bases, in that order; junction bases with no gene match: 7. Germline V gene data show CDR1 as MNHNY and CDR2 as SVGAGI (reference sequence). The CDR3 is 15 residues long.

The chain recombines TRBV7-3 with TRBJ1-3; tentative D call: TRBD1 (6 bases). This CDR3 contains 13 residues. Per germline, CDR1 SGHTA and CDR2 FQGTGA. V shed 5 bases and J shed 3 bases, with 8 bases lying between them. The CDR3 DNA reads TGTGCCAGCAGCCGGACAGATGGAAACACCATATATTTT. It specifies CASSRTDGNTIYF.